This is a list of T cell receptor beta chains from one sample in a study of regulatory T cells in long-lasting Graves disease. MiXCR was run by TCRdb on the multiplex PCR reads, yielding one entry per CDR3 protein. The table lists about 300,000 distinct CDR3 sequences, 22% of them singletons. This sample comprised peripheral blood mononuclear cells (PBMCs), obtained when the disease was refractory, from a patient treated with antithyroid drugs. These TCRs come from a female donor with Graves disease. Both conserved end residues are part of each CDR3. The order of the fields is V gene, J gene, CDR3 protein.

V: TRBV15
J: TRBJ1-1
CDR3: CATSWGGDTEAFF

V: TRBV12-3/TRBV12-4
J: TRBJ1-3
CDR3: CASSTHRLLSGNTIYF

V: TRBV6-2/TRBV6-3
J: TRBJ2-7
CDR3: CASSWRLANDEQYF

V: TRBV27
J: TRBJ2-2
CDR3: CASRARGTGELFF

V: TRBV7-2
J: TRBJ2-2
CDR3: CASSFEGPTGELFF

V: TRBV7-9
J: TRBJ2-5
CDR3: CASSLAQGRETQYF

V: TRBV4-3
J: TRBJ2-7
CDR3: CASSQDRDGHYEQYF

V: TRBV15
J: TRBJ2-5
CDR3: CATSSVRGYETQYF

V: TRBV7-6
J: TRBJ2-3
CDR3: CASSWTGGLDTQYF

V: TRBV6-1
J: TRBJ2-7
CDR3: CASRAGTGSSYEQYF

V: TRBV12-3/TRBV12-4
J: TRBJ2-1
CDR3: CASSASGARSYNEQFF

V: TRBV20-1
J: TRBJ1-5
CDR3: CSVRTGGPNQPQHF

V: TRBV3-1
J: TRBJ2-5
CDR3: CASSQGHLGRKAETQYF

V: TRBV27
J: TRBJ1-1
CDR3: CASSLAGAGTEAFF

V: TRBV7-8
J: TRBJ2-2
CDR3: CASSLVTGAGELFF

V: TRBV2
J: TRBJ2-7
CDR3: CASSVGALEQYF

V: TRBV28
J: TRBJ2-7
CDR3: CASSADNYEQYF

V: TRBV30
J: TRBJ2-2
CDR3: CAWSPGRSNTGELFF

V: TRBV9
J: TRBJ1-2
CDR3: CASSTYGGNEYGYTF

V: TRBV10-3
J: TRBJ1-2
CDR3: CAIGDRGPGYTF

V: TRBV14
J: TRBJ2-6
CDR3: CASSQGTVFSGANVLTF

V: TRBV7-9
J: TRBJ2-7
CDR3: CASSLDGDSYEQYF

V: TRBV11-2
J: TRBJ2-1
CDR3: CASSLGLGPADEQFF

V: TRBV6-2/TRBV6-3
J: TRBJ2-1
CDR3: CASSLLAEGEYNEQFF

V: TRBV18
J: TRBJ2-1
CDR3: CASSPGTINEQFF

V: TRBV18
J: TRBJ2-5
CDR3: CASSPRNSQETQYF

V: TRBV2
J: TRBJ2-1
CDR3: CASSVFSGTYNEQFF

V: TRBV24-1
J: TRBJ2-2
CDR3: CAIQGNTGELFF

V: TRBV12-3/TRBV12-4
J: TRBJ2-7
CDR3: CASSSVGEQYF

V: TRBV20-1
J: TRBJ2-7
CDR3: CSARPEVGGSYEQYF

V: TRBV18
J: TRBJ2-1
CDR3: CASSPPDSGINEQFF

V: TRBV12-3/TRBV12-4
J: TRBJ2-6
CDR3: CASSWGRSGANVLTF

V: TRBV30
J: TRBJ1-5
CDR3: CAWSVGGSQPQHF

V: TRBV4-2
J: TRBJ2-1
CDR3: CASSLIEGLSYNEQFF

V: TRBV6-1
J: TRBJ2-4
CDR3: CASSITGSRNIQYF

V: TRBV12-3/TRBV12-4
J: TRBJ1-3
CDR3: CASSSSSGNTIYF

V: TRBV28
J: TRBJ1-1
CDR3: CASSFRQSNTEAFF

V: TRBV6-1
J: TRBJ2-7
CDR3: CASSSNGYRPYEQYF

V: TRBV30
J: TRBJ2-1
CDR3: CAWTSGRHEQFF

V: TRBV6-5
J: TRBJ2-7
CDR3: CASSYPSGSTYEQYF

V: TRBV2
J: TRBJ2-3
CDR3: CASWEGGRAADTQYF

V: TRBV28
J: TRBJ2-4
CDR3: CASSMGVRWATKNIQYF

V: TRBV6-9
J: TRBJ1-3
CDR3: CASSYGGRDRGGNTIYF

V: TRBV6-2/TRBV6-3
J: TRBJ2-7
CDR3: CASSLTREGAPHEQYF

V: TRBV3-1
J: TRBJ2-3
CDR3: CASSQGAGVDTQYF

V: TRBV4-1
J: TRBJ1-5
CDR3: CASSQEPAGGRPQHF

V: TRBV30
J: TRBJ1-2
CDR3: CAWSGGSNYGYTF

V: TRBV7-9
J: TRBJ2-5
CDR3: CASSLLAGDGETQYF

V: TRBV7-2
J: TRBJ2-5
CDR3: CASSLGPSGTQETQYF

V: TRBV25-1
J: TRBJ2-1
CDR3: CASSAGQGRNEQFF